Below, one T cell receptor (beta chain) is given with its context. This CDR3 is 14 amino acids long. Germline assignment: CDR1 MNHEY and CDR2 SVGAGI. Trimming removed 5 bases from V and 2 bases from J, with 13 bases in between. The protocol was immunoSEQ multiplex PCR, while the TCRdb copy is restricted to in-frame clones and leaves out a portion. The sample lists approximately 150,000 clones; roughly 82% were seen once. The sample comes from a study of blood T cell repertoires in COVID-19. On the study more broadly: Acute-phase and convalescent COVID-19 samples originated in the United States, Italy and Spain.

The rearrangement uses TRBV6-5 and TRBJ2-7; maybe TRBD2 (5 bases). This clonotype originated in a woman between 65 and 79 years old with acute or convalescent COVID-19. The sample was peripheral blood. In nucleotides, the CDR3 is TGTGCCAGCAGTATGGACTCGTCTCCCTACGAGCAGTACTTC. It codes for CASSMDSSPYEQYF.